The clone carrying this T cell receptor beta chain has just a few counts. Its target is not known. Libraries of naive CD8 T cells were made from 20,000 to 1,000,000 sorted cells. They used 10%, 30% or 50% RNA. Researchers sorted naive CD8 T cells as cells that were CD8+CD4-CCR7+CD45RA+. The data stem from a study of molecular identifiers for immune sequencing clone quantification. As for the study in general: Four of five RNA aliquots from roughly 21,000 or 96,000 naive CD8 T cells were sequenced.

General study results and limits: In naive cells, under 1% of molecules belonged to clones above 20 RNA copies, against over 99% in effector cells.

Using its own MiXCR run on the PCR reads, TCRdb lists one record per CDR3 protein. Altogether 400,000 to 600,000 distinct CDR3 sequences are present, about a fifth being singletons, with the ten largest covering about 0.8%. This CDR3 has 15 amino acids. V lost 3 bases to trimming and J lost 5 bases, with 14 bases between them. Germline V CDR1 and CDR2: MGHRA, YSYEKL. Sequenced sample: naive CD8+ T cells from blood, with Jurkat cell RNA spiked in. Subset here: FACS-sorted CD8+CD4-CCR7+CD45RA+ naive T cells. The rearrangement joins TRBV4-1 to TRBJ2-1, with no clear D. This clonotype was sampled from a human donor in good health. Some libraries in this study had Jurkat cell RNA spiked in. CDR3 amino acids: CASSHIDDINNEQFF. In nucleotides, the CDR3 is TGCGCCAGCAGCCATATCGACGATATAAACAATGAGCAGTTCTTC.